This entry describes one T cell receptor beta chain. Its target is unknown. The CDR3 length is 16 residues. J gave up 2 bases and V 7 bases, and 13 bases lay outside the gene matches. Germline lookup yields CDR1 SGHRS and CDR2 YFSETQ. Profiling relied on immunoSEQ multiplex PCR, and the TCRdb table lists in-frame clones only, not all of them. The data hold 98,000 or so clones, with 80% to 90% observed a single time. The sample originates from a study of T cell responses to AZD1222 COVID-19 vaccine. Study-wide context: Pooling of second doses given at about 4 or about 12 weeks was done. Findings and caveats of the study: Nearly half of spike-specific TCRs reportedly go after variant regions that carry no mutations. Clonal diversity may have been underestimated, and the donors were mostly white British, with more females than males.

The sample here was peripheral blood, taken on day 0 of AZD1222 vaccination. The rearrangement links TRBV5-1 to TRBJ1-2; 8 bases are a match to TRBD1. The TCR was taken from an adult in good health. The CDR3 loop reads CASGAGWTGPNYGYTF. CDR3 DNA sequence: TGCGCCAGCGGTGCTGGTTGGACAGGGCCGAACTATGGCTACACCTTC.